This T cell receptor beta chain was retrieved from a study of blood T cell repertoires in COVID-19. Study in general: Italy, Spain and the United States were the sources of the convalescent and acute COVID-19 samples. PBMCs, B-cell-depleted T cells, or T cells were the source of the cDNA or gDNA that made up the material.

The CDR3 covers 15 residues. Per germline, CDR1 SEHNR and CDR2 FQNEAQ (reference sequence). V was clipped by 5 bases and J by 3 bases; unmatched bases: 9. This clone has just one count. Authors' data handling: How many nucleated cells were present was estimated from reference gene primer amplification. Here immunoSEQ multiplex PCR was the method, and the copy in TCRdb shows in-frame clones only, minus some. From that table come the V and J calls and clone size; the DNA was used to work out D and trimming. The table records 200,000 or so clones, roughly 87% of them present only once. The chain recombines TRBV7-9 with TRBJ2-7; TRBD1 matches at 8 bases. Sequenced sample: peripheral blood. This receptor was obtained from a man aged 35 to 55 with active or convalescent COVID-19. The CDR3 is CASSHIPDRGYEQYF. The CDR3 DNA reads TGTGCCAGCAGCCACATCCCCGACAGGGGCTACGAGCAGTACTTC.